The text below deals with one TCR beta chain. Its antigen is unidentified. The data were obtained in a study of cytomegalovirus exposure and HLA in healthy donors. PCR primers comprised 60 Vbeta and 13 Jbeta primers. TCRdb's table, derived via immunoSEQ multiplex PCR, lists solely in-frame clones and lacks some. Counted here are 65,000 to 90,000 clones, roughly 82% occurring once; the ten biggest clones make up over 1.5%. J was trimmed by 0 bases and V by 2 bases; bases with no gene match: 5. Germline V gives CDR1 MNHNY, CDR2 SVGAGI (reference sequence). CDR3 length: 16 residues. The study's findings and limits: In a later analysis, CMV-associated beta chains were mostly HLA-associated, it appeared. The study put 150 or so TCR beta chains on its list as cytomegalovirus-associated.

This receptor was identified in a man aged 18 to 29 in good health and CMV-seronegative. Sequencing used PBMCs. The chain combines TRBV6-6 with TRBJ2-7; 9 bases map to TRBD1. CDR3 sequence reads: CASSYEPGQGSYEQYF. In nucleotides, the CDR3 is TGTGCCAGCAGTTACGAACCGGGACAGGGCTCCTACGAGCAGTACTTC.